One sample yielded the 5 T cell receptor beta chains listed below, sequenced in a study of CD8 T cells in ankylosing spondylitis. Overall study results and limits: Seemingly distinctive of ankylosing spondylitis blood was a TCR beta motif formed by eight highly homologous variants.

These receptors lack a known antigen. TCRdb used MiXCR to reprocess the 5' RACE reads, holding one entry per CDR3 protein. The table lists a few hundred thousand distinct CDR3 sequences, 12% of them singletons, with almost 7% in the top ten. The material sequenced was blood, either unsorted or a sorted T cell fraction (not recorded which). These receptors were collected from a male donor with ankylosing spondylitis.

This clonotype was seen only a few times. This chain uses TRBV20-1 with TRBJ1-1; D is unclear. This CDR3 comprises 15 residues. Looked up from germline, CDR1 is DFQATT and CDR2 is SNEGSKA (reference sequence). Trimming stripped 3 bases from V and 4 bases from J, with 18 bases between. The CDR3 DNA reads as TGCAGTGCTAGGGGGTCTCAAGTTAAGGGCACTGAAGCTTTCTTT. This encodes CSARGSQVKGTEAFF.

V gene TRBV29-1 combines with J gene TRBJ1-1, with no clear D. The CDR3 contains 13 residues. Trimming took 1 base from V and 2 from J, leaving 8 bases between them. CDR1 and CDR2 from the germline V gene are SQVTM and ANQGSEA. The CDR3 DNA sequence: TGCAGCGTTGAAGCTAATGGAAACACTGAAGCTTTCTTT. Its translation: CSVEANGNTEAFF.

This clonotype was recorded a few times. The chain employs TRBV4-2 and TRBJ1-2, with 10 positions matching TRBD1. CDR1 LGHNA and CDR2 YNFKEQ come from the germline V gene. V dropped 4 bases and J dropped 8; count of bases not matched to a gene: 16. CDR3 length: 17 residues. The CDR3 DNA follows: TGTGCCAGCAGCCGTCCGGGACAGGGGATTCGCAGAGACGGCTACACCTTC. Its protein is CASSRPGQGIRRDGYTF.

This chain links TRBV7-9 with TRBJ2-3; a possible D gene is TRBD1 (5 bases). The CDR3 runs 14 residues. The V gene lost 5 bases and the J gene lost 4 bases, with 13 bases spanning the gap. CDR1 is SEHNR, CDR2 FQNEAQ, per germline (reference sequence). CDR3 in amino acids: CASSDPGIPDTQYF. The CDR3, as DNA: TGTGCCAGCAGCGATCCAGGGATCCCAGATACGCAGTATTTT.

The chain couples TRBV11-1 to TRBJ2-2; D is uncertain. V was cut by 3 bases and J by 4 bases, with 15 bases left in between. The germline V gene has CDR1 SGHAT and CDR2 FQDESV (reference sequence). The CDR3 spans 16 residues. CDR3 sequence: CASSLTLSPPTGELFF. In DNA, the CDR3 is TGTGCCAGCAGCTTGACACTTAGTCCCCCCACCGGGGAGCTGTTTTTT.